This T cell receptor beta chain stems from a study of blood T cell repertoires in COVID-19 (dated by TCRdb to about 2020). A note on the overall study: The collaborator samples originated in the United States, Italy and Spain and spanned the acute and convalescent phases of COVID-19. The prospective study material was composed of cDNA or gDNA derived from T cells, B-cell-depleted T cells, or PBMCs. Deeply sampled blood TCRbeta repertoires from subjects exposed to, actively infected with, or recovered from COVID-19 were included in the dataset. A freely available public database, intended as a resource for researchers studying the immune response to SARS-CoV-2, is where the repertoires were released. Samples were obtained from the ongoing ImmuneRACE study (first 160 participants) and from approximately 1,200 subjects provided by 6 global collaborators. A de-identified subject ID, COVID-19 status, age in years and sex were almost always included in the sample metadata. Where HLA class I and class II types were available, the types were taken from metadata supplied by the sample provider, not from assay-based typing.

In regard to this clone: Its target antigen remains unknown. Per-base quality was not reported, and no clone a single base away is much larger than it.

From a lookup of the germline V gene (reference sequence), CDR1 and CDR2 are LNHDA and SQIVND. For this chain, trimming is 3 bases at the V end and 6 bases at the J end, and the number of junction bases without a gene match is 14. The cysteine opens and the phenylalanine closes a CDR3 of 17 amino acids. The entry retains the CDR3 DNA only, 51 bases that are in frame from base 1. TCRbeta CDR3 regions were amplified from genomic DNA using the immunoSEQ Assay, a bias-controlled multiplex PCR. The original methods were these. Within the assay, amplification of reference gene primers was used to estimate how many nucleated cells each sample contained. To quantify the absolute abundance of each unique TCRbeta CDR3 rearrangement, sequence reads were collapsed and filtered. Productive Simpson clonality was computed per sample as the square root of Simpson's diversity index over productive rearrangements. The table was pulled from immuneACCESS by TCRdb, which kept in-frame rearrangements only. Such tables lose some clones; where checked, under half of the loss comes from unresolved V genes, and the rest has no known cause. That table gives V, J and clone size, and the DNA gave D and trimming. This sample gives fewer than 350,000 clones in total; roughly 89% of them show up just once. The ten most abundant clones make up approximately 9.3% of the sample.

The paper as a whole reports these results and caveats: The amount of clinical and demographic metadata varied by source and participant and was provided uncurated.

In Seattle, one collaborating source enrolled patients while the infection was active and tracked those patients longitudinally over the course of disease. Each collaborating institution followed its own protocols to collect whole blood in K2EDTA tubes. For TCRbeta analysis, collaborators shipped samples as frozen whole blood, isolated PBMCs, or DNA extracted from either of those sample types. The sample comprised peripheral blood. This TCR was recovered from a man aged 25-45 years with COVID-19, enrolled during active disease. The chain employs TRBV19 and TRBJ1-2; 9 bases in between match TRBD1. DNA sequence: TGTGCCAGTAGTATTTCCCTTGGACAGGGGAGTGTGGATGGCTACACCTTC. Its protein reads: CASSISLGQGSVDGYTF.